Listed below are T cell receptor beta chains from one sample, sequenced in a study of CD8 T cells in ankylosing spondylitis. TCRdb re-analysed the 5' RACE reads in MiXCR, keeping a single row per CDR3 protein. Here the sample spans around 180,000 distinct CDR3 sequences, around a sixth being singletons. Sequencing was performed on blood, either unsorted or a sorted T cell fraction (not recorded which). These receptors were collected from a male donor aged 5-30 years with ankylosing spondylitis or in good health (not recorded which). Each CDR3 is given with its conserved first and last residue.

v_gene	j_gene	CDR3aa
TRBV5-1	TRBJ1-4	CASSLVGVANEKLFF
TRBV3-1	TRBJ1-5	CASSQDRGSRQPQHF
TRBV4-1	TRBJ2-2	CASSRRLPGLNTGELFF
TRBV11-2	TRBJ1-6	CASSLGQRSGSPLHF
TRBV7-7	TRBJ2-3	CASSLAPGQGDTDTQYF
TRBV5-1	TRBJ2-2	CASSSPQGTGELFF
TRBV29-1	TRBJ2-7	CSVGDRGMGTGAYEQYF
TRBV20-1	TRBJ2-5	CSASVSQETQYF
TRBV27	TRBJ2-7	CASSFLRTGSVHEQYF
TRBV20-1	TRBJ1-1	CSAPAGTVTEAFF
TRBV14	TRBJ1-2	CASSLGSYGYTF
TRBV5-1	TRBJ2-1	CASSSDRGLAGVDEQFF
TRBV20-1	TRBJ1-3	CSASTDYSGNTIYF
TRBV7-9	TRBJ2-1	CASSYRNEQFF
TRBV11-3	TRBJ1-1	CASSVDPSRNAPFF
TRBV27	TRBJ1-5	CASSSSHRGQPQHF
TRBV18	TRBJ2-2	CASSPLSGTNTGELFF
TRBV12-3/TRBV12-4	TRBJ2-7	CASSFEGPSTF
TRBV9	TRBJ2-2	CASSVGTNTGELFF
TRBV24-1	TRBJ2-1	CATSDRTGGNEQFF
TRBV29-1	TRBJ2-1	CSVGGRAYNEQFF
TRBV6-5	TRBJ2-2	CASSYRNLAGRVGELFF
TRBV5-1	TRBJ2-1	CASSWPRSYNEQFF
TRBV11-2	TRBJ2-2	CASSPYNTGELFF
TRBV28	TRBJ2-7	CASSKVAGASYEQYF
TRBV12-3/TRBV12-4	TRBJ1-2	CAGRPGTRKNYGYTF
TRBV20-1	TRBJ2-1	CSARVGSGSINEQFF
TRBV19	TRBJ2-7	CASGTPIEQYF
TRBV27	TRBJ2-3	CASSLPPYGFSPGRIADTQYF
TRBV6-2/TRBV6-3	TRBJ1-5	CASSYPWDIYQPQHF
TRBV10-3	TRBJ2-5	CATALRQETQYF
TRBV7-6	TRBJ1-2	CASSSGQSWGYTF
TRBV24-1	TRBJ2-1	CATRPGLHNEQFF
TRBV20-1	TRBJ2-1	CSASAFGGSGDYNEQFF
TRBV18	TRBJ2-5	CASSEGLAGVETQYF
TRBV14	TRBJ1-1	CASSRRTTGTGGSEAFF
TRBV5-1	TRBJ2-3	CASSLNPGAMDTQYF
TRBV6-6	TRBJ2-5	CASSYSSSGEFQETQYF
TRBV20-1	TRBJ2-5	CSATARRLAGVETQYF
TRBV24-1	TRBJ2-1	CATSGAGGHNEQFF
TRBV12-3/TRBV12-4	TRBJ2-1	CASSFRTSGLFF
TRBV9	TRBJ2-5	CASSGRDQETQYF
TRBV20-1	TRBJ2-3	CSASTGAQTDTQYF
TRBV12-3/TRBV12-4	TRBJ2-3	CASSATGTAALVAQYF
TRBV5-1	TRBJ2-5	CASSLAYRQGQETQYF